This T cell receptor beta chain was found in a study of T cells in Graves' hyperthyroidism and ophthalmopathy. Study results and caveats: Ophthalmopathy cases were set apart from stable hyperthyroidism by a 13 V-J model.

In the ophthalmopathy cohort, Clinical Activity Score was at least 3, NOSPECS grade at least 4, and duration under 3 months. Of note for this clonotype: Its antigen is not known.

TCR beta CDR3 sequences were amplified from RNA transcripts. The HTBI primer set served for first-round RT-PCR of the TCR CDR3. TCRdb re-derived calls from the multiplex PCR reads in MiXCR, one entry per CDR3 protein. The sample contains about half a million distinct CDR3 sequences, about 16% of which appear only once. V shed 1 base, J shed 4 bases, and the junction held 6 bases outside the gene matches. Germline CDR1 is LGHDT and CDR2 is YNNKEL (reference sequence). This CDR3 is built from 15 residues. The sequence derives from a woman in her 30s with Graves' ophthalmopathy. Sequencing was carried out using blood. The chain is built from TRBV3-1 and TRBJ2-7; 8 nucleotides line up with TRBD1. The CDR3 DNA follows: TGTGCCAGCAGCCAAGGGACAGGGCCGGTTTACGAGCAGTACTTC. Translation: CASSQGTGPVYEQYF.